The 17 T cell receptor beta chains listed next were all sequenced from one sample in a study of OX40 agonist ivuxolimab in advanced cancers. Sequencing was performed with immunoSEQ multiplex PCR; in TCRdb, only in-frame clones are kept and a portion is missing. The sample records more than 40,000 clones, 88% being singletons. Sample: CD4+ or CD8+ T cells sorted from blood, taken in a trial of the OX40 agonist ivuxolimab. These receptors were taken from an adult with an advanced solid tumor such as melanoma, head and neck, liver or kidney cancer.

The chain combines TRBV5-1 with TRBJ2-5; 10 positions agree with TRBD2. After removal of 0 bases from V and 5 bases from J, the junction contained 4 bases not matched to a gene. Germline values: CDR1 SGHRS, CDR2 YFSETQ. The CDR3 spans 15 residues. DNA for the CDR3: TGCGCCAGCAGCTTGGGAGCGGGAGGGGAGGAGACCCAGTACTTC. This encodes CASSLGAGGEETQYF.

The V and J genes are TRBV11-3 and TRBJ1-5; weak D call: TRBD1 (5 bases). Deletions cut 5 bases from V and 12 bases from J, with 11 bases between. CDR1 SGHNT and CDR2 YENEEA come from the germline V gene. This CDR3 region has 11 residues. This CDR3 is CASSQGLGQHF. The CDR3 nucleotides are TGTGCCAGCAGCCAGGGACTCGGCCAGCATTTT.

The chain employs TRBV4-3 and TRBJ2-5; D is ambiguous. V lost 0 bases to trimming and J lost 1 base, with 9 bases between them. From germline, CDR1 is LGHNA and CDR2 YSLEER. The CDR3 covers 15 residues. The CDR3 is CASSQDLLAQETQYF. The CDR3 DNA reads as TGCGCCAGCAGCCAAGATCTGTTAGCCCAAGAGACCCAGTACTTC.

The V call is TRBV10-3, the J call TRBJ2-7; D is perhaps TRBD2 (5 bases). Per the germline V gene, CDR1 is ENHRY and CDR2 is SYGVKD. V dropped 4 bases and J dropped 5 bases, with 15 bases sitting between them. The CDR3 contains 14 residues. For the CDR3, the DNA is TGTGCCATCAGTGCGGGGATTGAGAAGGACGAGCAGTACTTC. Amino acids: CAISAGIEKDEQYF.

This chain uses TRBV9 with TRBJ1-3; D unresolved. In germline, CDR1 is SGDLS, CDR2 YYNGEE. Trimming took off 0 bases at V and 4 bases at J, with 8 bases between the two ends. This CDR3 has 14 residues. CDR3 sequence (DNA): TGTGCCAGCAGCGTAGAGGTAGGCGGAAACACCATATATTTT. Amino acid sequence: CASSVEVGGNTIYF.

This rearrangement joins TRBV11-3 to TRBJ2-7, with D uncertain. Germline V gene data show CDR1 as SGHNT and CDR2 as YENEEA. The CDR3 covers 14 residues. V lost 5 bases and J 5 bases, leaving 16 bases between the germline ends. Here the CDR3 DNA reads TGTGCCAGCAGCCCCTCGGGTCAACGAAACGAGCAGTACTTC. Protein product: CASSPSGQRNEQYF.

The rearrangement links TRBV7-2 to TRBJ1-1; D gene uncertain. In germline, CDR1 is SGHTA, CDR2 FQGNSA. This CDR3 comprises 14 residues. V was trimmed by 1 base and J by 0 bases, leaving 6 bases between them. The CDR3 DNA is TGTGCCAGCAGCTTAGGGCAGATGAACACTGAAGCTTTCTTT. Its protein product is CASSLGQMNTEAFF.

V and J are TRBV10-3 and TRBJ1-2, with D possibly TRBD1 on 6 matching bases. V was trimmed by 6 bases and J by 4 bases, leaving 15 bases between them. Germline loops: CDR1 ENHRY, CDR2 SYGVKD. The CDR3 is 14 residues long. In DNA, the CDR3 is TGTGCCATCAGAGACTCAGGGGTCGGCTATGGCTACACCTTC. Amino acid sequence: CAIRDSGVGYGYTF.

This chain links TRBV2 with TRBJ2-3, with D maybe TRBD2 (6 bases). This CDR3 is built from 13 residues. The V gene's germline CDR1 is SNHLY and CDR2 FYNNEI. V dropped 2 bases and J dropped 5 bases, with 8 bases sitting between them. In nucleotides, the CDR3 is TGTGCCAGCAGTGAAATGGGGGGAGATACGCAGTATTTT. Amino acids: CASSEMGGDTQYF.

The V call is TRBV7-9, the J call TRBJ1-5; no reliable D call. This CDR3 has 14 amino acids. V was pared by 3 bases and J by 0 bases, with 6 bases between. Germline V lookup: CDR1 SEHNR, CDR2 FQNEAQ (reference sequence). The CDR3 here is CASSLLNSNQPQHF. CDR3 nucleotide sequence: TGTGCCAGCAGCTTGCTGAATAGCAATCAGCCCCAGCATTTT.

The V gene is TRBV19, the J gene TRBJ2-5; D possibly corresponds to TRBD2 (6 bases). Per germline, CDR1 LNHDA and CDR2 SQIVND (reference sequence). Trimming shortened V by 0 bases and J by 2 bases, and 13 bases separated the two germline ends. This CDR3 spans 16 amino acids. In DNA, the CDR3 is TGTGCCAGTAGTATAGACACCGGGACTCGACAAGAGACCCAGTACTTC. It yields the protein CASSIDTGTRQETQYF.

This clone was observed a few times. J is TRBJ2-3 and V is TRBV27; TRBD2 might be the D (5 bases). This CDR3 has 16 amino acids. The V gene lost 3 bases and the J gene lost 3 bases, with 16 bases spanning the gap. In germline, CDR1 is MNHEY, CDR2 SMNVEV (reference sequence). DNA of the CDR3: TGTGCCAGCAGTTTCCAGCGAGGAGGCGGAACAGATACGCAGTATTTT. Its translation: CASSFQRGGGTDTQYF.

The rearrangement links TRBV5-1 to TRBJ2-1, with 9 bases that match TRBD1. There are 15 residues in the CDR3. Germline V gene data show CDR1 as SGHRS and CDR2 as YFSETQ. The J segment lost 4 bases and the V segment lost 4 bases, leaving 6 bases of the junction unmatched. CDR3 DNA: TGCGCCAGCAGCCTAGGACAGGGGACTTACAATGAGCAGTTCTTC. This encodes CASSLGQGTYNEQFF. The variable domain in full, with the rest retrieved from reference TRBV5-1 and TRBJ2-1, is KAGVTQTPRYLIKTRGQQVTLSCSPISGHRSVSWYQQTPGQGLQFLFEYFSETQRNKGNFPGRFSGRQFSNSRSEMNVSTLELGDSALYLCASSLGQGTYNEQFFGPGTRLTVL.

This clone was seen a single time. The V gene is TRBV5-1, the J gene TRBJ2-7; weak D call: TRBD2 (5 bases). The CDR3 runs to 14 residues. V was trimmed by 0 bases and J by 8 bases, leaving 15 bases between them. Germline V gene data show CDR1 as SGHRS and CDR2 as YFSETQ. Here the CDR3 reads CASSLDGSLLQQYF. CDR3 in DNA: TGCGCCAGCAGCTTGGATGGGAGCCTCCTCCAGCAGTACTTC.

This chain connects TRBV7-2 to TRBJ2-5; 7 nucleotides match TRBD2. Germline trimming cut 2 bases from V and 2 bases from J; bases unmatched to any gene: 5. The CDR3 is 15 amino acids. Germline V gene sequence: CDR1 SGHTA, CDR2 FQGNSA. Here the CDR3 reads CASSLYLAVQETQYF. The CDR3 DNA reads TGTGCCAGCAGCTTATACCTAGCGGTACAAGAGACCCAGTACTTC.

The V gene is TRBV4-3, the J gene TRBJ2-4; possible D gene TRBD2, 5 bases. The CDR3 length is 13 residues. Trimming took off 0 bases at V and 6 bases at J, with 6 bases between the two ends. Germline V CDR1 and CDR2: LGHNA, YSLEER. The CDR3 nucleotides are TGCGCCAGCAGCCAAGATCGGGGAAACATTCAGTACTTC. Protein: CASSQDRGNIQYF.

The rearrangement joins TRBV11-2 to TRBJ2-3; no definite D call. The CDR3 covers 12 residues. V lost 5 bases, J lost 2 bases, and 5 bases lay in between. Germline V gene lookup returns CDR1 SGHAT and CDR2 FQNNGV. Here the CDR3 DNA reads TGTGCCAGCAGCCAGTACACAGATACGCAGTATTTT. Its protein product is CASSQYTDTQYF. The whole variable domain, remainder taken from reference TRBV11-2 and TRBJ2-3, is EAGVAQSPRYKIIEKRQSVAFWCNPISGHATLYWYQQILGQGPKLLIQFQNNGVVDDSQLPKDRFSAERLKGVDSTLKIQPAKLEDSAVYLCASSQYTDTQYFGPGTRLTVL.